The next 21 T cell receptor beta chains were all read from a single sample in a study of cytomegalovirus exposure and HLA in healthy donors. The PCR ran on 60 Vbeta and 13 Jbeta primers. The table came from immunoSEQ multiplex PCR; TCRdb's copy has only in-frame clones and leaves some out. In the table there are 150,000 to 200,000 clones, 87% of which are singletons. Sequenced: PBMCs. These receptors were obtained from a woman aged 25 to 39 in good health and CMV-seronegative.

The chain employs TRBV5-1 and TRBJ1-4; weak D call: TRBD1 (5 bases). Germline V lookup: CDR1 SGHRS, CDR2 YFSETQ. This CDR3 contains 14 residues. V lost 4 bases, J lost 8 bases, and 15 bases lay in between. The CDR3 region has the DNA TGCGCCAGCAGCCCCACCCAGGGCGGCGAAAAACTGTTTTTT. Amino acid sequence: CASSPTQGGEKLFF. The full variable domain, completed using reference TRBV5-1 and TRBJ1-4, is KAGVTQTPRYLIKTRGQQVTLSCSPISGHRSVSWYQQTPGQGLQFLFEYFSETQRNKGNFPGRFSGRQFSNSRSEMNVSTLELGDSALYLCASSPTQGGEKLFFGSGTQLSVL.

This chain connects TRBV18 to TRBJ1-4; a possible D gene is TRBD1 (5 bases). Germline-derived CDR1 and CDR2 are KGHSH and LQKENI. Trimming left V 3 bases short and J 7 bases short, with 12 bases between. This CDR3 is 14 amino acids long. CDR3 amino acids: CASSPSQGPEKLFF. The CDR3 region has the DNA TGTGCCAGCTCACCCTCCCAGGGCCCTGAAAAACTGTTTTTT.

The V call is TRBV7-7, the J call TRBJ2-2; TRBD1 agrees at 9 bases. The length of the CDR3 is 14 residues. V lost 4 bases to trimming and J lost 7 bases; unmatched junction nucleotides: 4. Germline V gene sequence: CDR1 SSHAT, CDR2 FNYEAQ (reference sequence). The DNA of the CDR3 is TGTGCCAGCAGCTCACAGGGGGCTGTCGGGGAGCTGTTTTTT. Translating it yields CASSSQGAVGELFF.

The rearrangement joins TRBV19 to TRBJ2-1, with unresolved D. The CDR3 contains 13 residues. CDR1 and CDR2 from the germline V gene are LNHDA and SQIVND (reference sequence). Between the trimmed V and J ends, which lost 1 base and 10 bases, there was a span of 11 bases. The CDR3 loop reads CASSIGRSPEQFF. The CDR3 region has the DNA TGTGCCAGTAGTATAGGGCGGAGCCCAGAGCAGTTCTTC. The whole variable domain, remainder taken from reference TRBV19 and TRBJ2-1, is DGGITQSPKYLFRKEGQNVTLSCEQNLNHDAMYWYRQDPGQGLRLIYYSQIVNDFQKGDIAEGYSVSREKKESFPLTVTSAQKNPTAFYLCASSIGRSPEQFFGPGTRLTVL.

The rearrangement links TRBV6-1 to TRBJ1-5, with a weak D call TRBD1 (6 bases). From germline, CDR1 is MNHNS and CDR2 SASEGT. V lost 6 bases and J lost 0, with 12 bases in between. This CDR3 is 15 amino acids long. CDR3 loop: CASSPGQISNQPQHF. The CDR3 DNA sequence: TGTGCCAGCAGCCCAGGACAGATTAGCAATCAGCCCCAGCATTTT.

The chain is built from TRBV4-3 and TRBJ2-1; possible D gene TRBD2, 6 bases. Germline CDR1 reads LGHNA; CDR2 reads YSLEER. The CDR3 runs to 17 residues. V was cut by 5 bases and J by 4 bases, with 21 bases left in between. CDR3 in DNA: TGCGCCAGCAGCGCAAACCTGCGGGCGGGAAATTACAATGAGCAGTTCTTC. This encodes CASSANLRAGNYNEQFF.

The chain employs TRBV14 and TRBJ2-7; D is possibly TRBD1 (6 bases). The CDR3 extends over 16 amino acids. CDR1 is SGHDN and CDR2 is FVKESK in the germline V gene. Between the trimmed V and J ends, which lost 8 bases and 5 bases, there was a span of 25 bases. The CDR3: CASARLTGSMFDEQYF. The CDR3, as DNA: TGTGCCAGCGCCCGCCTCACAGGGTCCATGTTCGACGAGCAGTACTTC.

As regards this clone: Germline is not matched at one junction end, which may reflect a read error. Other nucleotide sequences in the sample specify the same CDR3. CDR3 in amino acids: CATSRGGLNTEAFF. CDR3 nucleotides: TGTGCCACCAGCAGAGGCGGGCTGAACACTGAGGCTTTCTTT. The chain employs TRBV15 and TRBJ1-1; D gene unclear. This CDR3 is 14 amino acids long. The germline gives CDR1 LNHNV, CDR2 YYDKDF (reference sequence).

The chain links TRBV19 to TRBJ1-5; weak D call: TRBD1 (5 bases). The CDR3 is made up of 15 amino acids. CDR1 is LNHDA, CDR2 SQIVND, per germline (reference sequence). V was trimmed by 5 bases and J by 0 bases, leaving 11 bases between them. CDR3 DNA sequence: TGTGCCAGTAGTGTGGGAGGGGCTAGCAATCAGCCCCAGCATTTT. This translates into CASSVGGASNQPQHF.

The V gene is TRBV13, the J gene TRBJ2-7; 7 positions agree with TRBD1. The CDR3 totals 13 residues. The junction had 8 bases not matched to a gene; V was cut back by 6 bases and J by 6 bases. Germline V gives CDR1 PRHDT, CDR2 FYEKMQ (reference sequence). This CDR3 reads CASRPTGPGEQYF. The CDR3 region has the DNA TGTGCCAGCAGGCCGACAGGGCCCGGCGAGCAGTACTTC.

The chain recombines TRBV9 with TRBJ2-1; TRBD2 matches 7 bases. Germline CDR1 reads SGDLS; CDR2 reads YYNGEE. V trimming: 4 bases; J trimming: 5 bases; junction bases outside the gene matches: 12. The CDR3 length is 16 residues. In DNA form, the CDR3 reads TGTGCCAGCAGCCCCAACGGAATAGCGGGTAACAATGAGCAGTTCTTC. It yields the protein CASSPNGIAGNNEQFF.

This clone was detected once. This rearrangement joins TRBV6-5 to TRBJ1-2; 9 bases line up with TRBD1. CDR1 MNHEY and CDR2 SVGAGI come from the germline V gene. This CDR3 spans 13 amino acids. The V segment lost 7 bases and the J segment 8 bases; nucleotides outside the gene matches: 8. As DNA, the CDR3 is TGTGCCAGCACCGCACAGGGGGCAGGCGGCTACACCTTC. Encoded protein: CASTAQGAGGYTF.

Concerning this clone itself: At one of its ends the junction is not consistent with the germline gene, which may arise from a read error. Other nucleotide sequences in the sample specify the same CDR3. J is TRBJ1-1 and V is TRBV5-1, with D tentatively TRBD1 (6 bases). CDR3 length: 13 amino acids. CDR1 is SGHRS, CDR2 YFSETQ, per germline. The CDR3 protein is CASSITGSPEAFF. The CDR3 nucleotides read TGCGCCAGCAGCATTACAGGGTCCCCTGAGGCTTTCTTT.

This clone appeared a few times. The rearrangement links TRBV2 to TRBJ1-4, with TRBD1 identical over 9 bases. The V gene end was trimmed by 5 bases and the J gene end by 14 bases; junction bases not matched to a gene: 6. Germline V lookup: CDR1 SNHLY, CDR2 FYNNEI. The CDR3 is 12 residues long. In DNA, the CDR3 is TGTGCCAGCAGTCCGGGACAGGGAAGGCTGTTTTTT. This encodes CASSPGQGRLFF.

This chain links TRBV10-3 with TRBJ1-1; 10 nucleotides align to TRBD1. CDR1 and CDR2 (germline): ENHRY, SYGVKD. The CDR3 runs 17 residues. The J segment lost 5 bases and the V segment lost 4 bases, leaving 13 bases of the junction unmatched. CDR3 in DNA: TGTGCCATCAGTGCCACCGGGACAGGGGAATCCGAGACTGAAGCTTTCTTT. Translation: CAISATGTGESETEAFF.

This chain joins TRBV7-8 and TRBJ1-1, with 10 positions matching TRBD1. The CDR3 runs 15 residues. Germline lookup yields CDR1 SGHVS and CDR2 FQNEAQ. The ends lost 5 bases at V and 7 bases at J; junction bases unmatched: 10. CDR3 bases: TGTGCCAGCAGCGGCCGGGACAGGGGTGCGGGTGAAGCTTTCTTT. Its protein is CASSGRDRGAGEAFF.

The V and J genes are TRBV6-1 and TRBJ2-7, with D possibly TRBD2 on 6 matching bases. The CDR3 spans 17 residues. The germline CDR1 and CDR2 sequences are MNHNS and SASEGT. The V end lost 2 bases, the J end lost 0 bases, and 17 bases lay between the germline ends. CDR3 sequence: CASSEIHSSGVSYEQYF. The CDR3 nucleotides are TGTGCCAGCAGTGAAATTCATTCTTCGGGGGTCTCCTACGAGCAGTACTTC.

The rearrangement links TRBV10-3 to TRBJ1-3, with 7 bases that match TRBD1. The J segment lost 2 bases and the V segment lost 10 bases, leaving 8 bases of the junction unmatched. The CDR3 length is 14 residues. CDR1 and CDR2 from the germline V gene are ENHRY and SYGVKD. CDR3 in amino acids: CATLDRETGNTIYF. In DNA form, the CDR3 reads TGTGCCACGCTAGACAGGGAAACTGGAAACACCATATATTTT.

The sample holds one count of this clone. The rearrangement links TRBV5-4 to TRBJ2-2; D may be TRBD2 (5 bases). CDR1 and CDR2 (germline): SGHNT, YYREEE (reference sequence). The CDR3 has 11 amino acids. V lost 3 bases to trimming and J lost 13 bases, with 10 bases between them. In DNA, the CDR3 is TGTGCCAGCAGCTCCTCGGGGAGGCTGTTTTTT. The encoded protein is CASSSSGRLFF.

This chain links TRBV14 with TRBJ2-5, with a weak D call TRBD1 (6 bases). The V and J ends lost 4 bases and 4 bases respectively, with 13 bases between them. There are 14 residues in the CDR3. CDR1 and CDR2 from the germline V gene are SGHDN and FVKESK. CDR3 in DNA: TGTGCCAGCAGCCTCCGACAGGCCGCAGAGACCCAGTACTTC. Translating it yields CASSLRQAAETQYF.

V gene TRBV18 combines with J gene TRBJ1-1; D might be TRBD1 (6 bases). V gave up 3 bases and J gave up 5 bases, with 10 bases separating them. CDR1 and CDR2 (germline): KGHSH, LQKENI. CDR3 length: 13 amino acids. The chain's CDR3 is CASSPNRDTEAFF. DNA for the CDR3: TGTGCCAGCTCACCTAACAGGGATACTGAAGCTTTCTTT.